This TCR beta chain is drawn from a study of cytomegalovirus exposure and HLA in healthy donors. Broader study findings: Sequencing artifact likely explains a cluster of highly shared sequence variants. Most of the TCR beta V segments (in an earlier analysis) were productive either about 87% or about 30% of the time.

To note about this clone: Its target is not known. At one end the junction does not follow the germline gene, possibly because of a read error.

The CDR3 consists of 14 residues. CDR1 and CDR2 from the germline V gene are MGHRA and YSYEKL. The PCR made use of 60 Vbeta and 13 Jbeta primers. Produced via immunoSEQ multiplex PCR; TCRdb's table is partial and in-frame only. The data contain under 200,000 clones, more than 75% of them singletons. Sequencing used PBMCs. V usage is TRBV4-1 and J usage is TRBJ2-4, with a weak D call TRBD2 (5 bases). This TCR derives from a man between 35 and 55 years old in good health and CMV-seropositive. The CDR3 DNA reads as TGTGCCAGCAGCCCACGTGGAGGCGAAAGCATTCAGTACTTC. Translating it yields CASSPRGGESIQYF.